The 6 T cell receptor beta chains given below trace back to one sample, sequenced in a study of PD-1 blockade in classical Hodgkin lymphoma. Brentuximab vedotin exposure varied among the patients, all of whom had relapsed after autologous stem cell transplantation. Method: immunoSEQ multiplex PCR; TCRdb's copy keeps in-frame clones and lacks some. Of tens of thousands of clones listed, about 92% are singletons. This sample comprised peripheral blood mononuclear cells (PBMCs), obtained at baseline. The receptor source for this set is a human donor with classical Hodgkin lymphoma.

J is TRBJ2-7 and V is TRBV5-6, with TRBD1 matching 9 bases. The CDR3 loop spans 13 amino acids. V gave up 3 bases and J gave up 3 bases; unmatched junction bases: 1. The V gene's germline CDR1 is SGHDT and CDR2 YYEEEE. CDR3 in amino acids: CASSWGQGYEQYF. The DNA for the CDR3 is TGTGCCAGCAGCTGGGGACAGGGCTACGAGCAGTACTTC.

The chain employs TRBV2 and TRBJ2-1; maybe TRBD2 (6 bases). This CDR3 spans 13 amino acids. The V end lost 7 bases, the J end lost 2 bases, and 9 bases lay between the germline ends. Looked up from germline, CDR1 is SNHLY and CDR2 is FYNNEI. In DNA, the CDR3 is TGTGCCAGCAACCGGGAGCCCTACAATGAGCAGTTCTTC. Protein: CASNREPYNEQFF.

The chain joins TRBV25-1 to TRBJ2-2; D is possibly TRBD2 (7 bases). CDR1 and CDR2 (germline): MGHDK, SYGVNS. V was trimmed by 9 bases and J by 1 base, leaving 9 bases between them. This CDR3 spans 13 amino acids. CDR3 DNA: TGTGCCAGTAGGGGGGGGAACACCGGGGAGCTGTTTTTT. Amino acid sequence: CASRGGNTGELFF. Complete variable domain (other parts from reference TRBV25-1 and TRBJ2-2): EADIYQTPRYLVIGTGKKITLECSQTMGHDKMYWYQQDPGMELHLIHYSYGVNSTEKGDLSSESTVSRIRTEHFPLTLESARPSHTSQYLCASRGGNTGELFFGEGSRLTVL.

The rearrangement joins TRBV5-5 to TRBJ2-6; D may be TRBD2 (6 bases). This CDR3 has 15 residues. V dropped 7 bases and J dropped 2 bases, with 13 bases sitting between them. Germline-derived CDR1 and CDR2 are SGHKS and YYEKEE (reference sequence). The CDR3 DNA sequence: TGTGCCAGCGGGTGGGGAGGCGCTGGGGCCAACGTCCTGACTTTC. Its translation is CASGWGGAGANVLTF. The complete variable domain, with remaining parts taken from reference TRBV5-5 and TRBJ2-6, reads DAGVTQSPTHLIKTRGQQVTLRCSPISGHKSVSWYQQVLGQGPQFIFQYYEKEERGRGNFPDRFSARQFPNYSSELNVNALLLGDSALYLCASGWGGAGANVLTFGAGSRLTVL.

In nucleotides, the CDR3 is TGTGCCAGCAGTTACTCCGTCAGGGGAGACTACGAGCAGTACTTC. Encoded protein: CASSYSVRGDYEQYF. This chain links TRBV6-5 with TRBJ2-5; D may be TRBD1 (6 bases). Near its end, the DNA agrees better with TRBJ2-7, so the J call may be wrong. The V gene's germline CDR1 is MNHEY and CDR2 SVGAGI. The length of the CDR3 is 15 residues.

CDR3 in amino acids: CASSVYRGDEKLFF. As DNA, the CDR3 is TGCGCCAGCAGTGTTTACCGGGGCGATGAAAAACTGTTTTTT. The gene calls are TRBV10-1 and TRBJ1-4; D possibly corresponds to TRBD1 (5 bases). CDR1 and CDR2 (germline): WNHNN, SYGVQD (reference sequence). The CDR3 has 14 amino acids. Trimming pared 4 bases from V and 6 bases from J, leaving 12 bases between.